Each of the 17 T cell receptor beta chains below was sequenced from the same sample in a study of vaccination effects on CD4 cells after COVID-19. These TCRs' antigens remain unknown. Pools of viral peptides were used by the ViraFEST assay to expand antigen-specific CD4+ T cells ahead of sequencing. Scientists isolated CD4+ T cells after an approximately 10-day culture period ended. This person caught SARS-CoV-2 sometime from March to December 2020, and PCR testing confirmed the infection. This table comes from immunoSEQ multiplex PCR, and its TCRdb copy is limited to in-frame clones, with some not included. The sample has about 27,000 clones, 78% seen once. This material consisted of CD4+ T cells from PBMCs cultured with HCoV-NL63 spike peptides, taken before COVID-19 vaccination. The source of these receptors is a human donor who had a prior SARS-CoV-2 infection.

The chain links TRBV7-3 to TRBJ2-2, with D uncertain. CDR3 size: 14 residues. Germline CDR1 is SGHTA and CDR2 is FQGTGA. V gave up 1 base and J gave up 7 bases, with 10 bases separating them. Written as DNA, the CDR3 is TGTGCCAGCAGCTTAAGGCCCGATAACGGGGAGCTGTTTTTT. Translated, it gives CASSLRPDNGELFF.

This chain connects TRBV9 to TRBJ1-2; 7 bases agree with TRBD1. The V and J ends lost 6 bases and 2 bases, in that order; junction bases with no gene match: 4. Germline V lookup: CDR1 SGDLS, CDR2 YYNGEE. The CDR3 runs 13 residues. The CDR3 DNA reads TGTGCCAGCAACCCGGGACAGAACTATGGCTACACCTTC. Translated: CASNPGQNYGYTF.

This clone was seen only once. The genes are TRBV15 and TRBJ2-7; 7 bases fit TRBD2. Germline trimming cut 1 base from V and 4 bases from J; bases unmatched to any gene: 13. In germline, CDR1 is LNHNV, CDR2 YYDKDF (reference sequence). This CDR3 comprises 17 residues. The CDR3 region is CATSRASGGVSGYEQYF. Written as DNA, the CDR3 is TGTGCCACCAGCAGAGCTTCTGGGGGGGTGAGTGGGTACGAGCAGTACTTC.

The V and J genes are TRBV7-2 and TRBJ2-2; possibly TRBD2 for D (6 bases). This CDR3 spans 17 amino acids. The V gene lost 8 bases and the J gene lost 0 bases, with 19 bases spanning the gap. Germline CDR1 is SGHTA and CDR2 is FQGNSA. The CDR3 reads CASGPRGGLANTGELFF. As DNA, the CDR3 is TGTGCCAGCGGCCCCCGTGGAGGGCTAGCGAACACCGGGGAGCTGTTTTTT.

This chain links TRBV7-3 with TRBJ2-3, with a possible D match to TRBD2 (6 bases). Germline V CDR1 and CDR2: SGHTA, FQGTGA. The V and J ends lost 2 bases and 3 bases respectively, with 12 bases between them. The CDR3 has 15 residues. CDR3 protein: CASSLGVAETDTQYF. DNA of the CDR3: TGTGCCAGCAGCTTAGGAGTAGCGGAGACAGATACGCAGTATTTT.

This chain uses TRBV5-1 with TRBJ2-5; 12 bases are shared with TRBD1. V lost 4 bases to trimming and J lost 5 bases; unmatched junction nucleotides: 9. This CDR3 contains 16 residues. From germline, CDR1 is SGHRS and CDR2 YFSETQ. CDR3 loop: CASSPVGTGGPETQYF. The CDR3 region has the DNA TGCGCCAGCAGCCCGGTAGGGACAGGGGGCCCCGAGACCCAGTACTTC.

The chain carries TRBV6-5 and TRBJ2-7, with D possibly being TRBD2 (6 bases). Germline loops: CDR1 MNHEY, CDR2 SVGAGI. The CDR3 spans 16 residues. Trimming took 0 bases from V and 4 from J, leaving 16 bases between them. The CDR3 nucleotides are TGTGCCAGCAGTTACTCAGGGGCAGGGAGGTCGTACGAGCAGTACTTC. It is translated as CASSYSGAGRSYEQYF.

The chain carries TRBV20-1 and TRBJ2-1; D gene ambiguous. V was shortened by 6 bases and J by 3 bases, with 6 bases between the two germline ends. This CDR3 has 11 residues. In germline, CDR1 is DFQATT, CDR2 SNEGSKA (reference sequence). Here the CDR3 DNA reads TGCAGTGCCAGGTTCTACAATGAGCAGTTCTTC. Translation gives CSARFYNEQFF.

CDR3 sequence (DNA): TGCAGCGTCTCCCACGACGGGACAGGGGTGGAAAAACTGTTTTTT. It yields the protein CSVSHDGTGVEKLFF. The V call is TRBV29-1, the J call TRBJ1-4; 10 nucleotides agree with TRBD1. V gave up 6 bases and J gave up 8 bases; unmatched junction bases: 12. CDR3 length: 15 amino acids. Germline CDR1 is SQVTM and CDR2 is ANQGSEA. Looking up the rest from reference TRBV29-1 and TRBJ1-4 gives the full variable domain: SAVISQKPSRDICQRGTSLTIQCQVDSQVTMMFWYRQQPGQSLTLIATANQGSEATYESGFVIDKFPISRPNLTFSTLTVSNMSPEDSSIYLCSVSHDGTGVEKLFFGSGTQLSVL.

As for this clone: One end of the junction varies from germline; a read error may be responsible. The rearrangement uses TRBV7-7 and TRBJ2-5; 9 bases are shared with TRBD2. The germline CDR1 and CDR2 sequences are SSHAT and FNYEAQ (reference sequence). This CDR3 contains 13 residues. This CDR3 reads CASSPTSGTSKYF. DNA of the CDR3: TGTGCTAGCAGTCCTACTTCGGGGACTAGCAAGTACTTC. The full variable domain, its missing parts supplied by reference TRBV7-7 and TRBJ2-5, is GAGVSQSPRYKVTKRGQDVTLRCDPISSHATLYWYQQALGQGPEFLTYFNYEAQPDKSGLPSDRFSAERPEGSISTLTIQRTEQRDSAMYRCASSPTSGTSKYFGPGTRLLVL.

The gene calls are TRBV6-2 or TRBV6-3 and TRBJ2-2; 8 bases match TRBD1. The CDR3 is 16 amino acids. Germline V CDR1 and CDR2: MNHEY, SVGEGT. V lost 4 bases, J lost 1 base, and 5 bases stayed unmatched. The CDR3 sequence is CASSSTGDRNTGELFF. The DNA for the CDR3 is TGTGCCAGCAGTTCGACAGGGGATAGGAACACCGGGGAGCTGTTTTTT.

The V call is TRBV12-5, the J call TRBJ2-1; TRBD1 matches 9 bases. The CDR3 has 16 residues. Trimming cost V 3 bases and J 6 bases; bases outside gene matches: 9. CDR1 LGHNT and CDR2 FRNRAP come from the germline V gene. The CDR3 DNA follows: TGTGCTAGTGGTTTAGATCCGGGACAGGGTGCCAATGAGCAGTTCTTC. Translating gives CASGLDPGQGANEQFF.

This clone was found a few times. This chain links TRBV13 with TRBJ2-7, with a tentative D call TRBD2 (6 bases). Trimming left V 7 bases short and J 10 bases short, with 20 bases between. Germline CDR1 is PRHDT and CDR2 is FYEKMQ (reference sequence). This CDR3 is built from 13 residues. The CDR3 sequence is CASNRLGGAQQYF. The CDR3 DNA reads as TGTGCCAGCAACAGGTTGGGAGGTGCCCAACAGTACTTC.

Written as DNA, the CDR3 is TGTGCCAGCAGCTTGAGGGAGAGGGGTGAAAAACTGTTTTTT. The encoded protein is CASSLRERGEKLFF. The chain combines TRBV5-4 with TRBJ1-4; perhaps TRBD1 as D (5 bases). Looked up from germline, CDR1 is SGHNT and CDR2 is YYREEE (reference sequence). The CDR3 extends over 14 amino acids. V was clipped by 1 base and J by 7 bases, with 11 bases between them.

Here the CDR3 reads CASSLLAGVQYEQYF. CDR3 bases: TGTGCCAGCAGCTTACTAGCGGGAGTCCAATACGAGCAGTACTTC. The gene calls are TRBV5-6 and TRBJ2-7, with TRBD2 matching 11 bases. The CDR3 contains 15 residues. Germline CDR1 SGHDT, CDR2 YYEEEE. V dropped 2 bases and J dropped 4; count of bases not matched to a gene: 5.

The chain joins TRBV5-1 to TRBJ2-5; TRBD2 matches at 9 bases. The V segment lost 2 bases and the J segment 1 base; nucleotides outside the gene matches: 3. The CDR3 is 15 residues long. CDR1 SGHRS and CDR2 YFSETQ come from the germline V gene. CDR3 in DNA: TGCGCCAGCAGCTTTGCGACTAGCGGCCAAGAGACCCAGTACTTC. It is translated as CASSFATSGQETQYF.

The rearrangement joins TRBV6-5 to TRBJ2-1; unclear D gene. The CDR3 is made up of 15 amino acids. The V end was cut by 6 bases, the J end by 4 bases, with 16 bases between. Germline CDR1 reads MNHEY; CDR2 reads SVGAGI. The CDR3 sequence is CASRGTWAPYNEQFF. As DNA, the CDR3 is TGTGCCAGCAGGGGCACTTGGGCGCCATACAATGAGCAGTTCTTC.